These T cell receptor beta chains were read from a single sample in a study of glioma-infiltrating T cells after dendritic cell vaccination. Some clones are missing from TCRdb's copy, which holds only in-frame ones; the method was immunoSEQ multiplex PCR. The data show about 100,000 clones, with over 60% seen just once and approximately 5.9% held by the top ten. The specimen comprised blood, sampled before dendritic cell vaccination. These receptor sequences come from a human donor with glioblastoma. CDR3s include the opening cysteine and the closing phenylalanine or tryptophan. The order of the fields is clone size, D gene, V gene, J gene, CDR3 protein, CDR3 DNA. The D gene is left open where the match is weak. Not all rows give a size; the values are once, few, many and, for expanded clones, a class.

-	TRBD1	TRBV29-1	TRBJ2-5	CSVEGQGGETQYF	TGCAGCGTTGAAGGACAGGGGGGTGAGACCCAGTACTTC
-	-	TRBV5-1	TRBJ1-1	CASSGTGSTEAFF	TGCGCCAGCAGCGGGACTGGTAGCACTGAAGCTTTCTTT
-	-	TRBV19	TRBJ1-1	CASSLIGGKAFF	TGTGCCAGTAGTTTAATCGGGGGAAAAGCTTTCTTT
-	-	TRBV2	TRBJ1-4	CASTNGQPNEKLFF	TGTGCCAGCACTAACGGACAACCCAATGAAAAACTGTTTTTT
-	TRBD1	TRBV11-2	TRBJ2-2	CASSLRTGLTGELFF	TGTGCCAGCAGCCTCCGGACAGGGCTCACCGGGGAGCTGTTTTTT
few	-	TRBV10-3	TRBJ1-2	CAISTGVTSYGYTF	TGTGCCATCAGTACAGGCGTTACTTCCTATGGCTACACCTTC
-	-	TRBV4-2	TRBJ2-7	CASSQDLLGPGQKTYEQYF	TGTGCCAGCAGCCAAGATCTGCTGGGGCCGGGACAAAAAACCTACGAGCAGTACTTC
-	-	TRBV5-8	TRBJ1-6	CASSLAAAVGYSPLHF	TGTGCCAGCAGCTTGGCTGCGGCAGTTGGGTATTCACCCCTCCACTTT
-	-	TRBV27	TRBJ2-3	CASRGLWSDTQYF	TGTGCCAGCAGGGGGCTTTGGTCAGATACGCAGTATTTT
-	TRBD1	TRBV5-1	TRBJ2-7	CASSIEGTGGAGEQYF	TGCGCCAGCAGCATCGAGGGGACAGGGGGCGCGGGCGAGCAGTACTTC
-	-	TRBV9	TRBJ1-3	CASRGGSSGNTIYF	TGTGCCAGCAGGGGGGGGTCCTCTGGAAACACCATATATTTT
once	-	TRBV5-1	TRBJ2-3	CASSLVVNTQYF	TGCGCCAGCAGCTTGGTTGTAAATACGCAGTATTTT
-	-	TRBV21-1	TRBJ1-2	CASSKGGGRDYYGYTF	TGTGCCAGCAGCAAAGGAGGAGGGAGAGATTACTATGGCTACACCTTC
-	-	TRBV7-2	TRBJ2-7	CASSLAEGRSYEQYF	TGTGCCAGCAGCTTAGCGGAGGGCAGGTCCTACGAGCAGTACTTC
-	TRBD1	TRBV30	TRBJ1-1	CAWSPGGWGTEAFF	TGTGCCTGGAGTCCAGGGGGTTGGGGCACTGAAGCTTTCTTT
once	-	TRBV10-1	TRBJ2-5	CASSDEETQYF	TGCGCCAGCAGTGATGAGGAGACCCAGTACTTC
-	-	TRBV21-1	TRBJ2-7	CASSARLAPF	TGTGCCAGCAGCGCCAGACTAGCCCCCTTC
-	-	TRBV6-5	TRBJ1-5	CASSLPRQNPNMAQHF	TGTGCCAGCAGTTTACCAAGACAGAACCCAAACATGGCCCAGCATTTT
-	-	TRBV6-5	TRBJ1-2	CASTLGLGQNYGYTF	TGTGCCAGCACTCTAGGACTAGGACAAAACTATGGCTACACCTTC
-	-	TRBV28	TRBJ1-1	CATSGTPRNTEAFF	TGTGCCACCTCTGGGACTCCCCGAAACACTGAAGCTTTCTTT
-	-	TRBV6-1	TRBJ1-6	CASSDFAGADSPLHF	TGTGCCAGCAGTGATTTCGCAGGGGCGGATTCACCCCTCCACTTT
once	-	TRBV9	TRBJ1-1	CASSASYREGAFF	TGTGCCAGCAGCGCTTCTTACAGGGAGGGGGCTTTCTTT
-	-	TRBV7-9	TRBJ2-7	CASSPRSSASYEQYF	TGTGCCAGCAGCCCAAGATCTAGCGCGTCCTACGAGCAGTACTTC
-	TRBD1	TRBV30	TRBJ2-7	CAWSLVGQGEQYF	TGTGCCTGGAGTCTAGTTGGACAGGGGGAGCAGTACTTC
-	TRBD1	TRBV30	TRBJ1-2	CAFRDRENYGYTF	TGTGCTTTCCGGGACAGAGAAAACTATGGCTACACCTTC
once	-	TRBV10-3	TRBJ2-2	CAILVNTGELFF	TGTGCCATCCTTGTGAACACCGGGGAGCTGTTTTTT
once	-	TRBV5-1	TRBJ2-3	CASSLEGRLTGDTQYF	TGCGCCAGCAGCTTGGAGGGGCGGCTAACGGGAGATACGCAGTATTTT
-	TRBD2	TRBV7-9	TRBJ2-7	CASSLDSGLAGDEQYF	TGTGCCAGCAGCTTAGATTCGGGACTAGCGGGAGACGAGCAGTACTTC
-	TRBD1	TRBV28	TRBJ2-2	CASSSTTGWFAGELFF	TGTGCCAGCAGTTCAACGACAGGGTGGTTTGCCGGGGAGCTGTTTTTT